The subject of this entry is one T cell receptor (beta chain). These data belong to a study of a mutant IDH1 vaccine in newly diagnosed glioma. In the study overall: Patients arrived already treated with radiotherapy, temozolomide, or both, most having had both.

Time point: baseline, week 1 (first vaccination visit). Treatment meaning: pre-vaccination baseline after standard-of-care therapy. There are 14 residues in the CDR3. V was shortened by 3 bases and J by 4 bases, with 13 bases between the two germline ends. Germline lookup yields CDR1 SGHNT and CDR2 YYREEE (reference sequence). Using immunoSEQ multiplex PCR, the repertoire was profiled, and TCRdb retains in-frame clones only, with some absent. The table records around 89,000 clones, roughly four fifths of them present only once. Sequencing used PBMCs, obtained from a glioma patient treated with radiotherapy, temozolomide or both. The TCR was taken from a woman in her forties or fifties with glioma. J is TRBJ1-1 and V is TRBV5-4, with a weak D call TRBD1 (6 bases). CDR3 bases: TGTGCCAGCAGCTCAACGGGGGCGCGCACTGAAGCTTTCTTT. It is translated as CASSSTGARTEAFF.